Listed below are T cell receptor beta chains from one sample, sequenced in a study of T cells after yellow fever vaccination. TCRdb passed the 5' RACE reads through MiXCR, listing each CDR3 protein once. The sample includes 300,000 to 400,000 distinct CDR3 sequences, about 4% seen only once; the top ten take 20% to 25%. This sample comprised PBMCs, obtained 5 days after the yellow fever booster vaccination. These receptors all stem from a man between 18 and 35 years old who received the YFV17D yellow fever vaccine. Each CDR3 is given with its conserved first and last residue. D genes are given only for firm matches. The size of a clone is reported for some rows only, either as once, few or many, or as a class for expanded clones.

v_gene,j_gene,d_gene,abundance,CDR3aa,CDR3nt
TRBV6-6,TRBJ1-2,.,many,CASFGGGYGYTF,TGTGCCAGCTTTGGGGGCGGCTATGGCTACACCTTC
TRBV7-2,TRBJ1-2,.,many,CASSINREGYGYTF,TGTGCCAGCAGCATCAACAGGGAAGGCTATGGCTACACCTTC
TRBV18,TRBJ1-4,.,few,CASSRSSVPTNEKLFF,TGTGCCAGCTCACGCTCCTCGGTTCCAACTAATGAAAAACTGTTTTTT
TRBV24-1,TRBJ2-1,TRBD1,.,CATSESFKQGATYNEQFF,TGTGCCACCAGTGAGTCTTTTAAACAGGGGGCTACCTACAATGAGCAGTTCTTC
TRBV6-2/TRBV6-3,TRBJ2-3,.,.,CASSYYRVADTQYF,TGTGCCAGCAGTTACTACAGGGTTGCAGATACGCAGTATTTT
TRBV9,TRBJ2-1,TRBD2,few,CASSADSSGYNEQFF,TGTGCCAGCAGCGCGGACTCTAGCGGGTACAATGAGCAGTTCTTC
TRBV18,TRBJ2-3,TRBD2,few,CASSPAGGSTDTQYF,TGTGCCAGCTCACCAGCGGGGGGGAGCACAGATACGCAGTATTTT
TRBV24-1,TRBJ2-3,TRBD2,few,CATSRSRGVNTDTQYF,TGTGCCACCAGTAGGTCTCGGGGGGTTAACACAGATACGCAGTATTTT
TRBV5-1,TRBJ2-5,TRBD2,many,CASSFWSQSGKTQYF,TGCGCCAGCAGCTTTTGGAGTCAGAGCGGGAAGACCCAGTACTTC
TRBV9,TRBJ1-2,.,many,CASSVVEGAGYGYTF,TGTGCCAGCAGCGTAGTGGAGGGCGCAGGCTATGGCTACACCTTC
TRBV7-2,TRBJ2-1,.,few,CASSLALWDGDNEQFF,TGTGCCAGCAGCTTAGCGCTGTGGGATGGAGACAATGAGCAGTTCTTC
TRBV19,TRBJ1-1,TRBD1,few,CASSTGGVTEAFF,TGTGCCAGTAGTACAGGGGGGGTCACTGAAGCTTTCTTT
TRBV7-3,TRBJ2-1,.,few,CASSPPGAPNEQFF,TGTGCCAGCAGCCCCCCGGGGGCCCCCAATGAGCAGTTCTTC
TRBV9,TRBJ1-2,.,.,CASSVERGGGYTF,TGTGCCAGCAGCGTAGAAAGAGGGGGTGGCTACACCTTC
TRBV4-2,TRBJ1-6,TRBD1,few,CASSQDRDNSPLHF,TGTGCCAGCAGTCAGGACAGGGATAATTCACCCCTCCACTTT
TRBV5-6,TRBJ1-1,.,.,CASSSRGLTEAFF,TGTGCCAGCAGCTCCCGGGGACTAACTGAAGCTTTCTTT
TRBV20-1,TRBJ2-1,TRBD1,.,CSAATGGNEQFF,TGCAGTGCCGCGACAGGGGGCAATGAGCAGTTCTTC
TRBV11-3,TRBJ2-1,TRBD2,few,CASSLSLWGEGEQFF,TGTGCCAGCAGCTTATCCCTTTGGGGGGAGGGTGAGCAGTTCTTC
TRBV7-9,TRBJ2-5,TRBD2,many,CASSPLGEGYPRETQYF,TGTGCCAGCAGCCCGCTGGGGGAGGGATACCCTAGAGAGACCCAGTACTTC
TRBV6-5,TRBJ1-2,.,once,CASSSAGYGYTF,TGTGCCAGCAGTTCCGCCGGCTATGGCTACACCTTC
TRBV5-1,TRBJ2-1,.,many,CASSLGTSLDEQFF,TGCGCCAGCAGCTTGGGGACGTCGTTGGATGAGCAGTTCTTC
TRBV20-1,TRBJ1-1,TRBD1,few,CSARDEGQSVVNTEAFF,TGCAGTGCTAGAGATGAGGGACAGAGCGTTGTGAACACTGAAGCTTTCTTT
TRBV3-1,TRBJ1-1,.,.,CASSDQGRRNTEAFF,TGTGCCAGCAGCGACCAGGGGAGGAGGAACACTGAAGCTTTCTTT
TRBV10-2,TRBJ1-1,.,few,CASSEGFGASTEAFF,TGCGCCAGCAGTGAGGGATTTGGGGCGAGCACTGAAGCTTTCTTT
TRBV11-2,TRBJ2-2,.,many,CASSPVRGTGELFF,TGTGCCAGCAGCCCAGTGCGTGGGACCGGGGAGCTGTTTTTT
TRBV20-1,TRBJ2-7,TRBD1,.,CSAPGTGVYEQYF,TGCAGTGCTCCCGGGACAGGGGTATACGAGCAGTACTTC
TRBV7-9,TRBJ2-1,TRBD1,few,CASIRQGVVFRVDPNEQFF,TGTGCCAGCATCCGACAGGGGGTTGTATTTCGGGTGGATCCCAATGAGCAGTTCTTC
TRBV7-9,TRBJ2-1,.,many,CANSLGGDNEQFF,TGTGCCAACAGCTTAGGGGGAGACAATGAGCAGTTCTTC
TRBV12-3/TRBV12-4,TRBJ2-1,.,.,CASSPARINEQFF,TGTGCCAGCAGTCCTGCCAGAATCAATGAGCAGTTCTTC
TRBV19,TRBJ2-1,.,.,CASSTRGRVNEQFF,TGTGCCAGTAGTACACGTGGACGGGTAAATGAGCAGTTCTTC
TRBV27,TRBJ1-5,.,.,CASRVEGGWEPQHF,TGTGCCAGCAGAGTCGAGGGGGGGTGGGAGCCCCAGCATTTT
TRBV10-3,TRBJ2-5,TRBD1,many,CAIRTGETQYF,TGTGCCATCAGGACAGGGGAGACCCAGTACTTC
TRBV20-1,TRBJ1-5,.,.,CSARRGVRLNQPQHF,TGCAGTGCTAGGCGAGGGGTGAGGTTGAATCAGCCCCAGCATTTT
TRBV7-2,TRBJ1-5,TRBD1,many,CASSDRQGDQPQHF,TGTGCCAGCAGCGACCGACAGGGGGATCAGCCCCAGCATTTT
TRBV7-8,TRBJ2-2,.,.,CASSELSGVHTGELFF,TGTGCCAGCAGCGAATTGTCAGGGGTGCACACCGGGGAGCTGTTTTTT
TRBV7-2,TRBJ2-6,.,many,CASRSPLGRGANVLTF,TGTGCCAGCAGGAGCCCTCTAGGGCGCGGGGCCAACGTCCTGACTTTC
TRBV5-5,TRBJ2-6,.,few,CASSLNQAWDGPPWANVLTF,TGTGCCAGCAGCTTGAATCAGGCGTGGGACGGTCCGCCTTGGGCCAACGTCCTGACTTTC
TRBV15,TRBJ2-7,.,.,CATSRDDYEQYF,TGTGCCACCAGCAGAGACGACTACGAGCAGTACTTC
TRBV2,TRBJ1-5,.,.,CASTREGQGSSPQHF,TGTGCCAGCACCCGAGAGGGGCAGGGGTCTTCGCCCCAGCATTTT
TRBV18,TRBJ2-3,.,.,CASSPLEGTQYF,TGTGCCAGCTCACCACTCGAGGGTACGCAGTATTTT
TRBV7-2,TRBJ2-6,TRBD1,few,CASSRRGTGDRRNVLTF,TGTGCCAGCAGCCGACGAGGGACAGGAGATCGTCGTAACGTCCTGACTTTC
TRBV7-2,TRBJ1-2,TRBD1,many,CASSLTGTGNYGYTF,TGTGCCAGCAGCTTAACCGGGACAGGGAACTATGGCTACACCTTC
TRBV7-6,TRBJ1-2,TRBD1,.,CASSLGGQGIYNYGYTF,TGTGCCAGCAGCCTAGGAGGACAGGGGATATACAACTATGGCTACACCTTC
TRBV4-1,TRBJ2-1,TRBD1,.,CASSQPRDRGNEQFF,TGCGCCAGCAGCCAGCCCCGGGACAGGGGAAATGAGCAGTTCTTC
TRBV20-1,TRBJ2-7,TRBD2,.,CSARASGTAYEQYF,TGCAGTGCTAGAGCTAGCGGGACAGCCTACGAGCAGTACTTC
TRBV27,TRBJ2-5,.,many,CASSWMKGETQYF,TGTGCCAGCAGTTGGATGAAGGGGGAGACCCAGTACTTC
TRBV20-1,TRBJ2-7,.,few,CSATQGYEQYF,TGCAGTGCTACACAGGGTTACGAGCAGTACTTC
TRBV5-1,TRBJ2-5,TRBD1,.,CASSWGGGRGETQYF,TGCGCCAGCAGCTGGGGCGGCGGCAGGGGGGAGACCCAGTACTTC